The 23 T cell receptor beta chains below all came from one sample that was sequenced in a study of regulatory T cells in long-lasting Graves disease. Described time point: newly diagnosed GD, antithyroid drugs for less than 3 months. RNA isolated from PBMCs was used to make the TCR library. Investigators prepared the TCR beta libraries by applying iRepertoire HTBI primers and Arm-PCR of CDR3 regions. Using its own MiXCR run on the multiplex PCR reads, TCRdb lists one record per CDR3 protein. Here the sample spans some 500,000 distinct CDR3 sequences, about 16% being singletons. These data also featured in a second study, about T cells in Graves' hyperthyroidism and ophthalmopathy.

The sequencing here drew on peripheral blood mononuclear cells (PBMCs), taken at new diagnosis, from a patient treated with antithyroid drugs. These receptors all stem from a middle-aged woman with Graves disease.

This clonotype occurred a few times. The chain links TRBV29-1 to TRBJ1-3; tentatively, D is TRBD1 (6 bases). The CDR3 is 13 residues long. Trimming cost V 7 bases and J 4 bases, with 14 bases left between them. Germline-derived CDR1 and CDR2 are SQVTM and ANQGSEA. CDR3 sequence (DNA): TGCAGCGCCGCGAGGGGGACGGGAAACACCATATATTTT. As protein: CSAARGTGNTIYF.

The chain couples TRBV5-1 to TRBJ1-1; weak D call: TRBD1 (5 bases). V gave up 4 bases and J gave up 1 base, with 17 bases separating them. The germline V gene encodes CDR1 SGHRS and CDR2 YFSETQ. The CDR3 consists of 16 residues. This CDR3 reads CASSDRDSVSNTEAFF. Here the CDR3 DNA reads TGCGCCAGCAGCGACCGGGACTCAGTGTCGAACACTGAAGCTTTCTTT.

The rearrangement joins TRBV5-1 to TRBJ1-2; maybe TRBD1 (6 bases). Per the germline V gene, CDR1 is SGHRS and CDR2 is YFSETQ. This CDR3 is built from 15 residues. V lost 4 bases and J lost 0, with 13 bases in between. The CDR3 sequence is CASSPGHLANYGYTF. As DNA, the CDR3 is TGCGCCAGCAGCCCGGGACATCTAGCTAACTATGGCTACACCTTC.

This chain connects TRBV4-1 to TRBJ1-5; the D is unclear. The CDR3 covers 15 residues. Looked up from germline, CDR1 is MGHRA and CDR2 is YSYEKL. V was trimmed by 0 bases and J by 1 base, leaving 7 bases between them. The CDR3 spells CASSQDGWSNQPQHF. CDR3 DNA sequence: TGCGCCAGCAGCCAAGACGGATGGAGCAATCAGCCCCAGCATTTT.

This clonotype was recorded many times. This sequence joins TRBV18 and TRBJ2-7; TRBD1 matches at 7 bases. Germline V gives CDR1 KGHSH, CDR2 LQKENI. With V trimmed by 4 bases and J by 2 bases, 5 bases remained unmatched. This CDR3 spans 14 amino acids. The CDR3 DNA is TGTGCCAGCTCACAAACTACAGGGGCCTACGAGCAGTACTTC. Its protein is CASSQTTGAYEQYF.

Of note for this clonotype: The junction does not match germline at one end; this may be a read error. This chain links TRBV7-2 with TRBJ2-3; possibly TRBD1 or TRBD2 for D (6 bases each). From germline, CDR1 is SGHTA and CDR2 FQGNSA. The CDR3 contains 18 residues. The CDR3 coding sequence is TGTGCCAGCAGCTTAACAGTATTGGGGGGCTTAGGCACAGGTACGCAGTATTTT. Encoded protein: CASSLTVLGGLGTGTQYF.

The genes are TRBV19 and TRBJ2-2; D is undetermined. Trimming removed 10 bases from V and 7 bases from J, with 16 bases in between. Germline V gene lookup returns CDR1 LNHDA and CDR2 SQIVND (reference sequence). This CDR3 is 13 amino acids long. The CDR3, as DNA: TGTGCCACCTCCGTAGCAAATAACGGGGAGCTGTTTTTT. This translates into CATSVANNGELFF.

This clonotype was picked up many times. Here the CDR3 DNA reads TGTGCCAGCAGCCAAGATTACGGGAATCAGCCCCAGCATTTT. The encoded protein is CASSQDYGNQPQHF. The rearrangement links TRBV3-1 to TRBJ1-5; D not resolved. The V and J ends lost 0 bases and 4 bases respectively, with 7 bases between them. CDR1 and CDR2 from the germline V gene are LGHDT and YNNKEL (reference sequence). The CDR3 has 14 amino acids. The full variable domain, completed using reference TRBV3-1 and TRBJ1-5, is DTAVSQTPKYLVTQMGNDKSIKCEQNLGHDTMYWYKQDSKKFLKIMFSYNNKELIINETVPNRFSPKSPDKAHLNLHINSLELGDSAVYFCASSQDYGNQPQHFGDGTRLSIL.

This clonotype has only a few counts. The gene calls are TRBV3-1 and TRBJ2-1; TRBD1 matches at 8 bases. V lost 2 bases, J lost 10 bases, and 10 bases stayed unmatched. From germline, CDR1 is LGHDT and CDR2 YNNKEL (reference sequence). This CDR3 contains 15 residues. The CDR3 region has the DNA TGTGCCAGCAGCCAACAGGGGGCTCTGAGTGTGGAGCAGTTCTTC. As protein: CASSQQGALSVEQFF.

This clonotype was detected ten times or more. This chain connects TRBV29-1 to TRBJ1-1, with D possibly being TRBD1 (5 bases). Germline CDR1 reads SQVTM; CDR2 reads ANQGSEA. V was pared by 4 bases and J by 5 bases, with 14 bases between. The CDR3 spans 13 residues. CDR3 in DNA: TGCAGCGTTGTTCGGGGGATAGGGACTGAAGCTTTCTTT. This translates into CSVVRGIGTEAFF.

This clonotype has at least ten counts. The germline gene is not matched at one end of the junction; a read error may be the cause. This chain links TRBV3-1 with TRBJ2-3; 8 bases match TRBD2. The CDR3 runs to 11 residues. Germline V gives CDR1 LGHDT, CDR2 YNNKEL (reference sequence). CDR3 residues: CASSHERGLDF. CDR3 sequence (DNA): TGTGCCAGCAGCCACGAGCGGGGGTTAGATTTT.

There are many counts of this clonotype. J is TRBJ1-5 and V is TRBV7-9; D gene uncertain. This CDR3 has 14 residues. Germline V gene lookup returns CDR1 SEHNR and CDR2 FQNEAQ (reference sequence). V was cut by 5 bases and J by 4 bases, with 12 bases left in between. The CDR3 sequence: CASSPRTDNQPQHF. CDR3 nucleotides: TGTGCCAGCAGCCCAAGGACCGATAATCAGCCCCAGCATTTT.

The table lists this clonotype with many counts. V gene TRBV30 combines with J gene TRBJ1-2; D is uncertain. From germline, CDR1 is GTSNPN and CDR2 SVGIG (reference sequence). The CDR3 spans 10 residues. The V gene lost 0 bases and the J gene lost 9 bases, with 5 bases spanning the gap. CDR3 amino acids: CAWSVGRYTF. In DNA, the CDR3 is TGTGCCTGGAGTGTCGGACGCTACACCTTC.

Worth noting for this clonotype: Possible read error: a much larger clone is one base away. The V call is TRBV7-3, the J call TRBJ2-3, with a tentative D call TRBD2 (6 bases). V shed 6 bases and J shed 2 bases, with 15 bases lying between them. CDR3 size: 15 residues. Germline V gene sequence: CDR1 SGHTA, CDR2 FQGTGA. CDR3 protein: CASSFFGGNTDTQYF. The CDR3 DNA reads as TGTGCCAGCAGTTTCTTTGGGGGGAACACAGATACGCAGTATTTT. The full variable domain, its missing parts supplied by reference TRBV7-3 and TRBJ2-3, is GAGVSQTPSNKVTEKGKYVELRCDPISGHTALYWYRQSLGQGPEFLIYFQGTGAADDSGLPNDRFFAVRPEGSVSTLKIQRTERGDSAVYLCASSFFGGNTDTQYFGPGTRLTVL.

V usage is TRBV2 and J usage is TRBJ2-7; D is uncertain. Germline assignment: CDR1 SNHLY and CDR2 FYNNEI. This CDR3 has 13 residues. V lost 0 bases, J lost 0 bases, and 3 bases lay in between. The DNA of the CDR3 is TGTGCCAGCAGTGAAGCGAACTCCTACGAGCAGTACTTC. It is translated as CASSEANSYEQYF.

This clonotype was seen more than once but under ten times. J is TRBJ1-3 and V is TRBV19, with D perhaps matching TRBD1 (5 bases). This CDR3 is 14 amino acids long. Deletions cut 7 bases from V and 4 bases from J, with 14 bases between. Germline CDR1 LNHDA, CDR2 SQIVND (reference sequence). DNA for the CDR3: TGTGCCAGTACAGACAGACACTCCGGAAACACCATATATTTT. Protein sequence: CASTDRHSGNTIYF. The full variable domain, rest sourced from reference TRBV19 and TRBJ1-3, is DGGITQSPKYLFRKEGQNVTLSCEQNLNHDAMYWYRQDPGQGLRLIYYSQIVNDFQKGDIAEGYSVSREKKESFPLTVTSAQKNPTAFYLCASTDRHSGNTIYFGEGSWLTVV.

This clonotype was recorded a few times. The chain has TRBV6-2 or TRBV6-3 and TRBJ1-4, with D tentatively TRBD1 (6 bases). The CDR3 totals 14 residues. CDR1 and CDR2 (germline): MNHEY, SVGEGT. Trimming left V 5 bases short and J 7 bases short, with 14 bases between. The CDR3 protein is CASSEVRGGEKLFF. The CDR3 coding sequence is TGTGCCAGCAGTGAAGTCAGGGGTGGTGAAAAACTGTTTTTT.

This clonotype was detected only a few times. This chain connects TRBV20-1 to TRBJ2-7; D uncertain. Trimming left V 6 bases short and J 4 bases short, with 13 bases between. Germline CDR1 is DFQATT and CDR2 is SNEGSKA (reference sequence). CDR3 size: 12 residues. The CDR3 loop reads CSALDRAYEQYF. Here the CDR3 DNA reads TGCAGTGCCTTGGACCGGGCGTACGAGCAGTACTTC.

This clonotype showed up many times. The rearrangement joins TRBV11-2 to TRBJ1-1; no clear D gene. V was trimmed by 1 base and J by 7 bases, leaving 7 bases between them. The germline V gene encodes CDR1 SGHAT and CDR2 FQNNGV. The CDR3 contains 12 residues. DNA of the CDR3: TGTGCCAGCAGCTTAGCTCCTGGTGAAGCTTTCTTT. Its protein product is CASSLAPGEAFF.

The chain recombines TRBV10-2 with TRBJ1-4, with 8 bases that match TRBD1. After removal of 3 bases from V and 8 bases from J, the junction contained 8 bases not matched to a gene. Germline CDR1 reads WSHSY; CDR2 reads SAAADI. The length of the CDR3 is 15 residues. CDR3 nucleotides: TGCGCCAGCAGTGAACGCGACAGGGGCGCCGAAAAACTGTTTTTT. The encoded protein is CASSERDRGAEKLFF.

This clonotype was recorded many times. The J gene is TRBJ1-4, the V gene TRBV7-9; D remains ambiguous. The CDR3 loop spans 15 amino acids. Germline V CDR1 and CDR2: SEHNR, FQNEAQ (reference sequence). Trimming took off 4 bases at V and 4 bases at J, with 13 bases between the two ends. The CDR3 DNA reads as TGTGCCAGCAGCTCCCCTAACGGTATTAATGAAAAACTGTTTTTT. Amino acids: CASSSPNGINEKLFF.

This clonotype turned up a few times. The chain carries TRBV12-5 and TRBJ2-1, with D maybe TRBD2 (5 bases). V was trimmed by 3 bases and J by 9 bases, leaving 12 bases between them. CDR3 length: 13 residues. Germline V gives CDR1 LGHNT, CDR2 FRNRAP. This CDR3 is CASGFSSTSEQFF. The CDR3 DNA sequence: TGTGCTAGTGGTTTCTCCTCTACTAGTGAGCAGTTCTTC.

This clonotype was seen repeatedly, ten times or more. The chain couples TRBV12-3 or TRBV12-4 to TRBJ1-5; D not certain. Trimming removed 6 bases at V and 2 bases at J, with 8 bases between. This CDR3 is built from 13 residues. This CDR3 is CASSPGGNQPQHF. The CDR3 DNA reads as TGTGCCAGCAGCCCCGGAGGCAATCAGCCCCAGCATTTT.